The clone carrying this TCR beta chain was found many times. Amplified regions were TCR beta CDR3 sequences from RNA transcripts. The TCR CDR3 was amplified in a first-round RT-PCR using the HTBI primer set. TCRdb re-analysed the multiplex PCR reads in MiXCR, keeping a single row per CDR3 protein. This repertoire shows about 600,000 distinct CDR3 sequences, around 15% found once; its top ten account for 9.5% to 15%. J lost 6 bases, V lost 5 bases, and 5 bases had no gene match. Germline CDR1 SEHNR, CDR2 FQNEAQ (reference sequence). The CDR3 covers 15 residues. Each 10 ml fresh peripheral blood draw supplied the PBMCs. This sample is drawn from a study of T cells in Graves' hyperthyroidism and ophthalmopathy.

The TCR sequence derives from a woman between 45 and 65 years old with Graves' ophthalmopathy. V is TRBV7-9 and J is TRBJ2-2; 11 bases align to TRBD2. The source material was blood. The CDR3, as DNA: TGTGCCAGCAGCAGACTAGCGGGACTACCCGGGGAGCTGTTTTTT. Protein sequence: CASSRLAGLPGELFF.